This is a list of T cell receptor beta chains from one sample in a study of PD-1 blockade in classical Hodgkin lymphoma. Some clones are missing from TCRdb's copy, which holds only in-frame ones; the method was immunoSEQ multiplex PCR. The data hold 40,000 to 65,000 clones, with about 85% observed a single time. The specimen was peripheral blood mononuclear cells (PBMCs), collected at baseline. The receptors derive from a human donor with classical Hodgkin lymphoma. Each CDR3 is given with its conserved first and last residue. A D gene is named only where the DNA matches it firmly. The listing skips clone size in some rows; elsewhere it reads once, few, many or a size class.

TRBJ2-1,TRBV19,TRBD2,.,TGTGCCAGTAGTATACTATACCTCGGGGTAGCGGGAAAAGGGTCCTACAATGAGCAGTTCTTC,CASSILYLGVAGKGSYNEQFF
TRBJ2-7,TRBV4-3,.,.,TGCGCCAGCAGCCAAGATTCGAAGGGTTACGAGCAGTACTTC,CASSQDSKGYEQYF
TRBJ2-7,TRBV27,.,.,TGTGCCAGCAGTTTATCACCCCCGCCTTACGAGCAGTACTTC,CASSLSPPPYEQYF
TRBJ2-7,TRBV15,.,.,TGTGCCACCAGCGAAGACGGCGGGGGCCCCTACGAGCAGTACTTC,CATSEDGGGPYEQYF
TRBJ2-2,TRBV2,.,.,TGTGCCAGCTGGGGGTGGCCGAACACCGGGGAGCTGTTTTTT,CASWGWPNTGELFF
TRBJ2-5,TRBV14,TRBD2,.,TGTGCCAGCAGCCAGCTGCGGGGACTAGCGGGAGAAGAGACCCAGTACTTC,CASSQLRGLAGEETQYF
TRBJ2-2,TRBV7-6,.,.,TGTGCCAGCAGCTTAGGTTTGGGAACCGGGGAGCTGTTTTTT,CASSLGLGTGELFF
TRBJ2-3,TRBV5-1,.,.,TGCGCCAGCTCGAAGGGGGAGAGCACAGATACGCAGTATTTT,CASSKGESTDTQYF
TRBJ2-1,TRBV10-3,TRBD2,.,TGTGCCATCAGTGAACCGGGACTAGCAACAATGGGGCAGTTCTTC,CAISEPGLATMGQFF
TRBJ1-1,TRBV27,.,.,TGTGCCAGCAGGACTAACAGGGCGATAAACACTGAAGCTTTCTTT,CASRTNRAINTEAFF
TRBJ2-3,TRBV6-4,TRBD1,.,TGTGCCACCAGTGAGGGGGCAGAGACAGATACGCAGTATTTT,CATSEGAETDTQYF
TRBJ1-2,TRBV7-8,.,.,TGTGCCAGCAGCCACGACAGGTGGGGGCTTAACTATGGCTACACCTTC,CASSHDRWGLNYGYTF
TRBJ1-2,TRBV6-5,TRBD1,few,TGTGCCAGCAGCCTCGACAGGGGGTACTATGGCTACACCTTC,CASSLDRGYYGYTF
TRBJ2-3,TRBV23-1,.,.,TGCGCCAGCGGGCAGTGCACAGATACGCAGTATTTT,CASGQCTDTQYF
TRBJ1-4,TRBV4-3,.,.,TGCGCCAGCAGGCGGGACAAGAATGAAAAACTGTTTTTT,CASRRDKNEKLFF
TRBJ2-5,TRBV7-9,.,.,TGTGCCAGCAGCTTACTAGCTCAGTCCGGGGAGACCCAGTACTTC,CASSLLAQSGETQYF
TRBJ1-5,TRBV27,TRBD1,.,TGTGCCAGCAGCCTCACAGGGGGGTCAAATCAGCCCCAGCATTTT,CASSLTGGSNQPQHF
TRBJ2-4,TRBV6-4,.,.,TGTGCCAGCAGCCCCCACGACATTCAGTACTTC,CASSPHDIQYF
TRBJ2-7,TRBV11-3,.,.,TGTGCCAGCAGCTTAGATCTCAACACCTACGAGCAGTACTTC,CASSLDLNTYEQYF
TRBJ2-3,TRBV9,.,.,TGTGCCAGCCGGGGAACCAGCACAGATACGCAGTATTTT,CASRGTSTDTQYF
TRBJ1-5,TRBV5-7,.,.,TGTGCCAGCAGCTCCTCAGACACTAGCAATCAGCCCCAGCATTTT,CASSSSDTSNQPQHF
TRBJ2-2,TRBV7-9,.,.,TGTGCCAGCAGCCTAACGTCCTTGGCCGGGGAGCTGTTTTTT,CASSLTSLAGELFF
TRBJ1-6,TRBV5-1,.,.,TGCGCCAGCAGGCGTAGTCCTCTTCCGAGCTCCTATAATTCACCCCTCCACTTT,CASRRSPLPSSYNSPLHF
TRBJ2-6,TRBV7-9,TRBD2,.,TGTGCCAGCAGCCCAGGCGGCAGGGACTACTCTGGGGCCAACGTCCTGACTTTC,CASSPGGRDYSGANVLTF